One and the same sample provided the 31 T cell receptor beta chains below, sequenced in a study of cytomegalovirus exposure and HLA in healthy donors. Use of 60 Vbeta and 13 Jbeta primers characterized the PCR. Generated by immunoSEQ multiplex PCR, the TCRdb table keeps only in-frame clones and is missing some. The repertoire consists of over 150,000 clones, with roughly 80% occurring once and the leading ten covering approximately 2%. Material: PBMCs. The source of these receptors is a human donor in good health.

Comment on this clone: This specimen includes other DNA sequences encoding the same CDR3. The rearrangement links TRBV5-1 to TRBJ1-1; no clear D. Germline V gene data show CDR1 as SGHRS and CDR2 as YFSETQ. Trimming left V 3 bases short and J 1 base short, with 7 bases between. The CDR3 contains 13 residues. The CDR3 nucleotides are TGCGCCAGCAGCTCCACATGGAACACTGAAGCTTTCTTT. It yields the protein CASSSTWNTEAFF.

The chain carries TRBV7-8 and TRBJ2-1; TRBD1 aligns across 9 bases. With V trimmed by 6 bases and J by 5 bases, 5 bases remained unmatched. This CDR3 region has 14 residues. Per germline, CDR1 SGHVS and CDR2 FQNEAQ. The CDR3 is CASRGTGLNNEQFF. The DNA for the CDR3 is TGTGCCAGCAGAGGGACAGGGCTAAACAATGAGCAGTTCTTC.

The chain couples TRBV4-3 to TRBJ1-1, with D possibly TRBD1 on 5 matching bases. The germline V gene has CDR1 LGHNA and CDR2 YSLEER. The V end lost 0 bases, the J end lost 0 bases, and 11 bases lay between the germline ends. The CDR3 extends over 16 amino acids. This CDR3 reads CASSQDRTGLNTEAFF. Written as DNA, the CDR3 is TGCGCCAGCAGCCAAGATCGTACAGGCCTGAACACTGAAGCTTTCTTT.

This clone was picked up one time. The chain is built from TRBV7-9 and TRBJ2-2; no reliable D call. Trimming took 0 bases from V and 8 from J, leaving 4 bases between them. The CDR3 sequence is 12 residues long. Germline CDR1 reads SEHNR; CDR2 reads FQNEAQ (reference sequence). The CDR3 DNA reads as TGTGCCAGCAGCTTAGCCGTGGGGGAGCTGTTTTTT. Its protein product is CASSLAVGELFF.

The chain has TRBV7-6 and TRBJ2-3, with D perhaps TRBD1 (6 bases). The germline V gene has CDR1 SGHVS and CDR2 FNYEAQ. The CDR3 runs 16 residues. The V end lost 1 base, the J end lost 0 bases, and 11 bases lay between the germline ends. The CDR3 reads CASSLVATGSTDTQYF. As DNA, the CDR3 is TGTGCCAGCAGCTTAGTAGCGACAGGTAGCACAGATACGCAGTATTTT.

The CDR3 bases are TGTGCCAGCAGCTTAGAAACCCAGTCGCGGGATACCCGAAACACCATATATTTT. Translated: CASSLETQSRDTRNTIYF. The V gene is TRBV7-9, the J gene TRBJ1-3; D is unclear. The germline V gene has CDR1 SEHNR and CDR2 FQNEAQ (reference sequence). Trimming stripped 1 base from V and 5 bases from J, with 21 bases between. CDR3 length: 18 residues.

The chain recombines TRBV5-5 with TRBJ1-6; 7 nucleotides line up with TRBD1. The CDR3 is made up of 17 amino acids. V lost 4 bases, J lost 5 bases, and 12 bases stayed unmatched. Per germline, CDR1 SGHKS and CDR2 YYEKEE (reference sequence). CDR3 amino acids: CASSPHLQGSDNSPLHF. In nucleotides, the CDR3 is TGTGCCAGCAGCCCGCATCTACAGGGGTCCGATAATTCACCCCTCCACTTT.

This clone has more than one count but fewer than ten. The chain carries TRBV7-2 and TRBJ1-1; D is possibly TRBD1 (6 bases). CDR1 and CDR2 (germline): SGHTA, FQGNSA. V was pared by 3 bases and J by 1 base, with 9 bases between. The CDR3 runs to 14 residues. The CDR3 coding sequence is TGTGCCAGCAGCTTCCCACAGGGGAACACTGAAGCTTTCTTT. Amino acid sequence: CASSFPQGNTEAFF.

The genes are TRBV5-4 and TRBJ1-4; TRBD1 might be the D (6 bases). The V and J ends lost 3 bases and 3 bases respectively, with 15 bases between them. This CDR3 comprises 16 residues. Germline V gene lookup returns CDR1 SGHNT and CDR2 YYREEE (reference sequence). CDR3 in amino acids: CASSSDLGQPNEKLFF. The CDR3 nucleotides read TGTGCCAGCAGCTCTGATCTCGGACAGCCTAATGAAAAACTGTTTTTT. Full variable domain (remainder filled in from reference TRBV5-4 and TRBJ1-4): ETGVTQSPTHLIKTRGQQVTLRCSSQSGHNTVSWYQQALGQGPQFIFQYYREEENGRGNFPPRFSGLQFPNYSSELNVNALELDDSALYLCASSSDLGQPNEKLFFGSGTQLSVL.

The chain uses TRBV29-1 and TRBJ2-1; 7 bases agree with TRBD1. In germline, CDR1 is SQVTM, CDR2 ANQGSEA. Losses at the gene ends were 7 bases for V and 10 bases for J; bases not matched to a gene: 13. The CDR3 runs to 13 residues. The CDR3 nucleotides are TGCAGCGCCAACCCGGGACAGAGAAGGGAGCAGTTCTTC. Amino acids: CSANPGQRREQFF.

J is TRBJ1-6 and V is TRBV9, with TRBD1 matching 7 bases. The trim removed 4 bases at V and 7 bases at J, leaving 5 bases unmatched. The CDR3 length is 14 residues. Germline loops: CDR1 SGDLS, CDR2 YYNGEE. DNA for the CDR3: TGTGCCAGCAGCCCAGGGGGTTTAAATTCACCCCTCCACTTT. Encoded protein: CASSPGGLNSPLHF.

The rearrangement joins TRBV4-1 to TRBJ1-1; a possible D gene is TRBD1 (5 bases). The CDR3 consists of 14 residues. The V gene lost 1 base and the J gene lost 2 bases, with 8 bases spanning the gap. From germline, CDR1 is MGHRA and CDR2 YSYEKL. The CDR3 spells CASSQARGNTEAFF. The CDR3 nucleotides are TGCGCCAGCAGCCAAGCTAGGGGAAACACTGAAGCTTTCTTT.

CDR3 protein: CASSYSPGDDQPQHF. CDR3 nucleotide sequence: TGTGCCAGCAGTTACTCCCCAGGGGATGACCAGCCCCAGCATTTT. V gene TRBV6-5 combines with J gene TRBJ1-5, with a weak D call TRBD1 (6 bases). V was trimmed by 0 bases and J by 7 bases, leaving 13 bases between them. The CDR3 extends over 15 amino acids. Germline lookup yields CDR1 MNHEY and CDR2 SVGAGI.

CDR3 sequence: CASSQEGMASVGYTF. DNA of the CDR3: TGTGCCAGCAGCCAAGAGGGTATGGCAAGCGTGGGCTACACCTTC. V is TRBV14 and J is TRBJ1-2; D is uncertain. CDR1 is SGHDN, CDR2 FVKESK, per germline. The length of the CDR3 is 15 residues. V was trimmed by 0 bases and J by 8 bases, leaving 16 bases between them.

The CDR3 sequence: CASSTSGTGVDGYTF. CDR3 sequence (DNA): TGCGCCAGCAGTACAAGTGGGACAGGGGTAGACGGCTACACCTTC. The gene calls are TRBV4-3 and TRBJ1-2; 10 bases align to TRBD1. The CDR3 is made up of 15 amino acids. With V trimmed by 6 bases and J by 8 bases, 12 bases remained unmatched. Germline V gene lookup returns CDR1 LGHNA and CDR2 YSLEER.

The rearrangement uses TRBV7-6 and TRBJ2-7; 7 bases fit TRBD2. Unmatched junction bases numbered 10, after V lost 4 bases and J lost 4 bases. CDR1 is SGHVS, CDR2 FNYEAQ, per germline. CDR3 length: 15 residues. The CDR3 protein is CASSSAGSGGYEQYF. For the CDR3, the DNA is TGTGCCAGCAGCTCCGCGGGGTCGGGGGGATACGAGCAGTACTTC.

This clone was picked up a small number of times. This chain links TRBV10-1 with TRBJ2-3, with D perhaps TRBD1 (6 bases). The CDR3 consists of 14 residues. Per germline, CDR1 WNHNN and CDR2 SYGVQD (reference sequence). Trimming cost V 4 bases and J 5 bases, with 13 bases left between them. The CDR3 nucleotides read TGCGCCAGCAGTGGCAGGGGAACGGGAGATACGCAGTATTTT. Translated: CASSGRGTGDTQYF.

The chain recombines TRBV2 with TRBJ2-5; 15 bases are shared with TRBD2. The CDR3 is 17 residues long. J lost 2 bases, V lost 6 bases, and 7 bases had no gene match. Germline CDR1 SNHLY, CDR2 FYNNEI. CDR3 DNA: TGTGCCAGCAGCCCGGGACTAGCGGGGGGAAATCAAGAGACCCAGTACTTC. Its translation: CASSPGLAGGNQETQYF. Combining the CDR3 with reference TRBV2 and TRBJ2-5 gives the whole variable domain EPEVTQTPSHQVTQMGQEVILRCVPISNHLYFYWYRQILGQKVEFLVSFYNNEISEKSEIFDDQFSVERPDGSNFTLKIRSTKLEDSAMYFCASSPGLAGGNQETQYFGPGTRLLVL.

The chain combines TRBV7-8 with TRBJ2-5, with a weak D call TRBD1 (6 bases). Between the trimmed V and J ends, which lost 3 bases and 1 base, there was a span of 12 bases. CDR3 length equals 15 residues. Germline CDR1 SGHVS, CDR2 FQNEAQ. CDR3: CASSLPQGRQETQYF. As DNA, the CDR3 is TGTGCCAGCAGCTTGCCCCAGGGGCGCCAAGAGACCCAGTACTTC. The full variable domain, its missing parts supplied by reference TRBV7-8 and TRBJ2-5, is GAGVSQSPRYKVAKRGQDVALRCDPISGHVSLFWYQQALGQGPEFLTYFQNEAQLDKSGLPSDRFFAERPEGSVSTLKIQRTQQEDSAVYLCASSLPQGRQETQYFGPGTRLLVL.

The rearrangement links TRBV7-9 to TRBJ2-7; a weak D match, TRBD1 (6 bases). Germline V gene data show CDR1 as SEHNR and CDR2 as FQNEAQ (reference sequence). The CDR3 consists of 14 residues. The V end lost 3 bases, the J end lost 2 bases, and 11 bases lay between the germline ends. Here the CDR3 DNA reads TGTGCCAGCAGCTTTCAGGACAGACCCTACGAGCAGTACTTC. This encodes CASSFQDRPYEQYF.

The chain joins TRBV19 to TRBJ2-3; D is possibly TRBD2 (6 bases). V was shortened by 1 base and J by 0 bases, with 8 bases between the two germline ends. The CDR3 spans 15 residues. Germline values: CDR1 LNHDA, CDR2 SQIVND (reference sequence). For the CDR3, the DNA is TGTGCCAGTAGTATAGCGGGGGTCAGCACAGATACGCAGTATTTT. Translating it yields CASSIAGVSTDTQYF.

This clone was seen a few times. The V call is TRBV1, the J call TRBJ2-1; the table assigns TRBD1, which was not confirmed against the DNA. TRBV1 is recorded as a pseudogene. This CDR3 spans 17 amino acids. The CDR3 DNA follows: TGCACCAGCAGCCAAGATTTGGACAGGCTAACCTACAATGAGCAGTTCTTC. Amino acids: CTSSQDLDRLTYNEQFF.

The CDR3 nucleotides read TGTGCCAGCACCACCACGACTTATTCACCCCTCCACTTT. The encoded protein is CASTTTTYSPLHF. This chain connects TRBV27 to TRBJ1-6; the D is unclear. Germline CDR1 and CDR2: MNHEY and SMNVEV (reference sequence). Trimming shortened V by 7 bases and J by 8 bases, and 12 bases separated the two germline ends. This CDR3 spans 13 amino acids.

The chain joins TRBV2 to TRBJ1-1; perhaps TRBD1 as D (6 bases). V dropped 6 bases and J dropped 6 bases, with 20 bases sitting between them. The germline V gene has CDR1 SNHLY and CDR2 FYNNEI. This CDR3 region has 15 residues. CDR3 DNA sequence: TGTGCCAGCAGGCCCGTTAAGGGGGTTCGCGCTGAAGCTTTCTTT. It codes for CASRPVKGVRAEAFF.

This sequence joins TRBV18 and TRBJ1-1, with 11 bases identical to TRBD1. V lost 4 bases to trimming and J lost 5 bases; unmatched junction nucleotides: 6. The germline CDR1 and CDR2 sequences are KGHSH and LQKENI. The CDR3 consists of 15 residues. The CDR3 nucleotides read TGTGCCAGCTCACTTAACGGGGACAGGGGGACTGAAGCTTTCTTT. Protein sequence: CASSLNGDRGTEAFF.

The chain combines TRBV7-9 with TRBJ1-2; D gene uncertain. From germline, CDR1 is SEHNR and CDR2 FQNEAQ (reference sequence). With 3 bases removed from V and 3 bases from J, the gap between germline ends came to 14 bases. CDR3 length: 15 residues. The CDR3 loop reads CASSFAQIGDYGYTF. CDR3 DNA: TGTGCCAGCAGCTTCGCGCAGATCGGAGACTATGGCTACACCTTC.

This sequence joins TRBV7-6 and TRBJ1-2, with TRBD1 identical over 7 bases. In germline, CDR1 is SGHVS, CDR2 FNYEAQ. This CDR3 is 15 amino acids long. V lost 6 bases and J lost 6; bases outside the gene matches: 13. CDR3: CASSLGGQSLDGYTF. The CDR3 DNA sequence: TGTGCCAGCAGTCTCGGGGGACAGTCTTTGGATGGCTACACCTTC.

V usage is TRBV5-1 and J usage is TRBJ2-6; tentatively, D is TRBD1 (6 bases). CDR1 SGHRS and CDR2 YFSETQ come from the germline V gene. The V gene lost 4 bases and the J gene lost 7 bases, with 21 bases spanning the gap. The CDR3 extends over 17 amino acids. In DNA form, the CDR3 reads TGCGCCAGCAGCCTGTGGGCCGGGCAGGGGATTGCCAACGTCCTGACTTTC. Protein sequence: CASSLWAGQGIANVLTF.

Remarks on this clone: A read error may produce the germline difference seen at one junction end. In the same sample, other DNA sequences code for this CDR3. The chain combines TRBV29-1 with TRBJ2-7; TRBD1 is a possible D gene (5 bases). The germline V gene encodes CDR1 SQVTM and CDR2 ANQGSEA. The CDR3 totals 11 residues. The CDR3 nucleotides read TGCAGCGTTGAATTACGACAGAGACAGTACTTT. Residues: CSVELRQRQYF.

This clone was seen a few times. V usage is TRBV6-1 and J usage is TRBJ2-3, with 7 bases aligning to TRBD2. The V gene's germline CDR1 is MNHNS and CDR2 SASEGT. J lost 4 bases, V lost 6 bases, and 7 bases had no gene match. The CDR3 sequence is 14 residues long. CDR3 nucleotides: TGTGCCAGCAGCCTAGCGGTCCGGGCAGATACGCAGTATTTT. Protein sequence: CASSLAVRADTQYF.

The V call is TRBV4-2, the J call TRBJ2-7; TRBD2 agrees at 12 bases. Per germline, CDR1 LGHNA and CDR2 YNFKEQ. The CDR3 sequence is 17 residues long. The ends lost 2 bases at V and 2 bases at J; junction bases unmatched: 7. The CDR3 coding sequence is TGTGCCAGCAGCCAACCCCCCTCTAGCGGGGGGGCCTACGAGCAGTACTTC. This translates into CASSQPPSSGGAYEQYF.